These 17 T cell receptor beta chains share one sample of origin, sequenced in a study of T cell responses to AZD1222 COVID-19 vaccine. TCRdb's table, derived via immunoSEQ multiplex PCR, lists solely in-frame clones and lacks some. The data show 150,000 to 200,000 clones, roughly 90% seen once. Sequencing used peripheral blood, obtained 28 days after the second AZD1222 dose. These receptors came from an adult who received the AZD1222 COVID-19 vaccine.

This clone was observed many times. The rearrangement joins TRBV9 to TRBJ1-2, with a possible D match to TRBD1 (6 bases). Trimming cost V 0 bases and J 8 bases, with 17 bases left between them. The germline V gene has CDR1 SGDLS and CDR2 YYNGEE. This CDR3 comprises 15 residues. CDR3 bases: TGTGCCAGCAGCGTAGGGGATACGACAGGTAGAGGCTACACCTTC. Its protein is CASSVGDTTGRGYTF.

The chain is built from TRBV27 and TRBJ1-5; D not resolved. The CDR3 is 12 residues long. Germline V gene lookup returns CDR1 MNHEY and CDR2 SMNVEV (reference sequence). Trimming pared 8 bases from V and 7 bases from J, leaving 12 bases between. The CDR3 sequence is CASSITQQPQHF. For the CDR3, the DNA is TGTGCCAGCTCCATCACGCAGCAGCCCCAGCATTTT.

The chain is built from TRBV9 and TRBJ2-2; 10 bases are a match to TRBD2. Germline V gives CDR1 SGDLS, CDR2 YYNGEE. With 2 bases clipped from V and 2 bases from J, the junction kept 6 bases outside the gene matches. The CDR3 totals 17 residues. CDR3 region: CASSVSSGGGNTGELFF. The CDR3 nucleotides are TGTGCCAGCAGCGTTTCTAGCGGGGGAGGTAACACCGGGGAGCTGTTTTTT.

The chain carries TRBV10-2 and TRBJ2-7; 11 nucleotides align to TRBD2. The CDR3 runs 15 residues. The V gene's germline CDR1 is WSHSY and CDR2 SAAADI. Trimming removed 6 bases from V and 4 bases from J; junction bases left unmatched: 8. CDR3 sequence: CASREIAGGLYEQYF. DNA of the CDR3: TGCGCCAGCAGAGAGATAGCGGGGGGGCTTTACGAGCAGTACTTC.

For the CDR3, the DNA is TGTGCCAGCAGCTTCCAGGGCCGAACCCCACGAATCTATGGCTACACCTTC. Translated: CASSFQGRTPRIYGYTF. The V gene is TRBV5-5, the J gene TRBJ1-2, with a possible D match to TRBD1 (5 bases). Germline CDR1 reads SGHKS; CDR2 reads YYEKEE (reference sequence). The V and J ends lost 2 bases and 4 bases respectively, with 21 bases between them. The CDR3 spans 17 residues.

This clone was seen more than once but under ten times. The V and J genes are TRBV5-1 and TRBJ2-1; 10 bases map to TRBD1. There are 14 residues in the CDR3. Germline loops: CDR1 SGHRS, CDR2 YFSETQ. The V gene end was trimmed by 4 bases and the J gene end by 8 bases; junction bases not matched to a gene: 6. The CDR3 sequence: CASSPLDRGDEQFF. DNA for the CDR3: TGCGCCAGCAGCCCCCTGGACAGGGGGGATGAGCAGTTCTTC.

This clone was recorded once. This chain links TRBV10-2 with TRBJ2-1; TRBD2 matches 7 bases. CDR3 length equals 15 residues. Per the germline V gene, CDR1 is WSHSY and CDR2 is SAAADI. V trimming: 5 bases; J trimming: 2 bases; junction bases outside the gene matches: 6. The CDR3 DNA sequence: TGCGCCAGCAGTTCTAGCGGACCCACCTACAATGAGCAGTTCTTC. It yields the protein CASSSSGPTYNEQFF.

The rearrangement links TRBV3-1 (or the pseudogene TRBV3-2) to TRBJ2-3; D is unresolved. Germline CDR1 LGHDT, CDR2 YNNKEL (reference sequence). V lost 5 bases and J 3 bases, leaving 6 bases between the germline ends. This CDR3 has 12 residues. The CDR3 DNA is TGTGCCAGCAGCTCGCGGACAGATACGCAGTATTTT. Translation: CASSSRTDTQYF.

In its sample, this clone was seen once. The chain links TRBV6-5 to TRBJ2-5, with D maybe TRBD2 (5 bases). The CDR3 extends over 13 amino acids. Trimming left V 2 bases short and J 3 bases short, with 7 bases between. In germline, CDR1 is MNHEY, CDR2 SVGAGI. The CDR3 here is CASSYEREETQYF. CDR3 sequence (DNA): TGTGCCAGCAGTTACGAGAGGGAAGAGACCCAGTACTTC.

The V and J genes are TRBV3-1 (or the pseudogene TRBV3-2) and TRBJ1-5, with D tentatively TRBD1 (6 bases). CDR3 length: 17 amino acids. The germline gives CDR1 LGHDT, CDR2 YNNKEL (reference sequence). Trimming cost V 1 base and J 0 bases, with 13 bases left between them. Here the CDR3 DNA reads TGTGCCAGCAGCCAAGGGGCCTTGGGGGCTAGCAATCAGCCCCAGCATTTT. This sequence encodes CASSQGALGASNQPQHF.

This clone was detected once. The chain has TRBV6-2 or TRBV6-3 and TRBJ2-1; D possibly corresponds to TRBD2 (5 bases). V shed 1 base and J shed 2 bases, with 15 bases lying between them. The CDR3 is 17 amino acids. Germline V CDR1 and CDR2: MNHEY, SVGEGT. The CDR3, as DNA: TGTGCCAGCAGTTACTTGGTCGGAGGAAATACCTACAATGAGCAGTTCTTC. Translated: CASSYLVGGNTYNEQFF.

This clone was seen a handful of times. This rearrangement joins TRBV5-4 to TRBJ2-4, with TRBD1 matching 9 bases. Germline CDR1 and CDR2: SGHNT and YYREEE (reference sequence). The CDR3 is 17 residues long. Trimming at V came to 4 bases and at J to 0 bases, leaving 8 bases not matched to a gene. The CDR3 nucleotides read TGTGCCAGCAGCGAAGGACAGGGGCCCATAGCCAAAAACATTCAGTACTTC. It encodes CASSEGQGPIAKNIQYF. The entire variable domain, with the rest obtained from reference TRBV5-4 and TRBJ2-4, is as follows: ETGVTQSPTHLIKTRGQQVTLRCSSQSGHNTVSWYQQALGQGPQFIFQYYREEENGRGNFPPRFSGLQFPNYSSELNVNALELDDSALYLCASSEGQGPIAKNIQYFGAGTRLSVL.

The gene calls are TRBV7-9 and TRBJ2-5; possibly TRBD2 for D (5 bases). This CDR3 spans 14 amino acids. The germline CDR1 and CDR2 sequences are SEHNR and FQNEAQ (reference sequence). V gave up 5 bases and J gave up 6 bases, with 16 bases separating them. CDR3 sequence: CASSPPDGDQTQYF. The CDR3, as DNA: TGTGCCAGCAGCCCCCCCGACGGGGATCAGACCCAGTACTTC.

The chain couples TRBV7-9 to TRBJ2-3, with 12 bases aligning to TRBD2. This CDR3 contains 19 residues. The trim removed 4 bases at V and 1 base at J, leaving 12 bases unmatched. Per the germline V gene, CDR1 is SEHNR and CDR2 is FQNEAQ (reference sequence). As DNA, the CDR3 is TGTGCCAGCAGCTCAGGACTAGCGGGGAACCTAGTAGGCACAGATACGCAGTATTTT. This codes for CASSSGLAGNLVGTDTQYF.

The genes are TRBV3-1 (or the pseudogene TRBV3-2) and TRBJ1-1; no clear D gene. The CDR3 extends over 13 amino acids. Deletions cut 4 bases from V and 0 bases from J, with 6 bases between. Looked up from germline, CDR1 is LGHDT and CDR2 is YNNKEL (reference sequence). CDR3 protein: CASSPMVNTEAFF. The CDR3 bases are TGTGCCAGCAGCCCCATGGTGAACACTGAAGCTTTCTTT.

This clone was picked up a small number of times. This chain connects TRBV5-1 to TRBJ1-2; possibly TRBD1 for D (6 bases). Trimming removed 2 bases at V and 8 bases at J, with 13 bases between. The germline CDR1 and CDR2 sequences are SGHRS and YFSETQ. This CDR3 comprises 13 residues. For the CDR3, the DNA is TGCGCCAGCAGCTTTAGGGGGGCTGAGGGCTACACCTTC. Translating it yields CASSFRGAEGYTF.

CDR3 sequence reads: CASSLRQGRADYGYTF. CDR3 sequence (DNA): TGCGCCAGCAGCTTAAGACAGGGGAGGGCAGACTATGGCTACACCTTC. The chain joins TRBV5-1 to TRBJ1-2; 8 nucleotides align to TRBD1. Trimming took 2 bases from V and 3 from J; bases not matched to a gene: 9. Germline CDR1 and CDR2: SGHRS and YFSETQ. This CDR3 is 16 amino acids long.